This T cell receptor (beta chain) was recovered during a study of T cell responses to AZD1222 COVID-19 vaccine. Study in general: Pooling was applied to second doses at about 4 or about 12 weeks.

Only in-frame clones appear in the TCRdb table, and some are missing; sequencing was by immunoSEQ multiplex PCR. In the table there are 200,000 or so clones, around 90% of which are singletons. CDR3 size: 17 residues. The V gene's germline CDR1 is SGHTA and CDR2 FQGNSA. Trimming left V 1 base short and J 7 bases short, with 19 bases between. The chain combines TRBV7-2 with TRBJ1-4; weak D call: TRBD1 (5 bases). This sample comprised peripheral blood, obtained on day 0 of AZD1222 vaccination. The receptor was isolated from an adult in good health. The CDR3 nucleotides are TGTGCCAGCAGCTTAGACGGGGACGTCGGGGTTGGTGAAAAACTGTTTTTT. Amino acid sequence: CASSLDGDVGVGEKLFF.